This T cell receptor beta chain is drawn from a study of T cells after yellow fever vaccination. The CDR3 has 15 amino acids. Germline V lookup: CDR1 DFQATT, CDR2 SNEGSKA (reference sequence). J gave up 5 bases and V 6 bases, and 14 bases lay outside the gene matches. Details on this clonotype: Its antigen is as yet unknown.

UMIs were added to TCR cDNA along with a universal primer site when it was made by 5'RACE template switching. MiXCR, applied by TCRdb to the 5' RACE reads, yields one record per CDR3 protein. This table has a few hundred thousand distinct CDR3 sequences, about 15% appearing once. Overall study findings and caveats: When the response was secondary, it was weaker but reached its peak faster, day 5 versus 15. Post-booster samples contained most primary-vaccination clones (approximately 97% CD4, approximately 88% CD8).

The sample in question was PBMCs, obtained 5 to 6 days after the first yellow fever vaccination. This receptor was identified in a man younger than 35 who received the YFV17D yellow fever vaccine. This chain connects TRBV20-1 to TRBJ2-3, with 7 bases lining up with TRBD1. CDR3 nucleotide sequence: TGCAGTGCAGGACCGGGACAGAGAAACCAAGATACGCAGTATTTT. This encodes CSAGPGQRNQDTQYF.